Each of the 9 T cell receptor beta chains below was sequenced from the same sample in a study of blood T cell repertoires in COVID-19. TCRdb's table, derived via immunoSEQ multiplex PCR, lists solely in-frame clones and lacks some. The table lists approximately 54,000 clones, 85% to 95% of them singletons. The specimen sequenced was peripheral blood. These receptors all come from a man aged 45-65 years with acute or convalescent COVID-19.

The rearrangement links TRBV4-2 to TRBJ2-1; 8 bases align to TRBD2. CDR3 size: 17 residues. With 0 bases clipped from V and 3 bases from J, the junction kept 7 bases outside the gene matches. Looked up from germline, CDR1 is LGHNA and CDR2 is YNFKEQ. The CDR3 here is CASSQEAAGDNYNEQFF. In DNA form, the CDR3 reads TGTGCCAGCAGCCAAGAAGCAGCGGGAGATAACTACAATGAGCAGTTCTTC.

The chain couples TRBV19 to TRBJ2-7, with 10 positions matching TRBD2. The CDR3 loop spans 18 amino acids. From germline, CDR1 is LNHDA and CDR2 SQIVND (reference sequence). With V trimmed by 5 bases and J by 4 bases, 17 bases remained unmatched. CDR3 loop: CASSLTPKTSGSPYEQYF. The CDR3 DNA sequence: TGTGCCAGTAGTCTTACCCCTAAGACTAGCGGGTCACCTTACGAGCAGTACTTC.

The rearrangement links TRBV6-4 to TRBJ2-1, with 10 bases aligning to TRBD2. Germline V gene data show CDR1 as MRHNA and CDR2 as SNTAGT. This CDR3 contains 17 residues. J gave up 4 bases and V 0 bases, and 6 bases lay outside the gene matches. CDR3 loop: CASSDSPSGSQYNEQFF. CDR3 sequence (DNA): TGTGCCAGCAGTGACTCCCCTAGCGGGAGTCAGTACAATGAGCAGTTCTTC.

This clone was detected a few times. The chain joins TRBV5-8 to TRBJ1-3; unclear D gene. Germline V CDR1 and CDR2: SGHTS, YDEGEE. V was shortened by 0 bases and J by 1 base, with 5 bases between the two germline ends. The CDR3 length is 14 residues. The DNA for the CDR3 is TGTGCCAGCAGCTTGGGCGGATCTGGAAACACCATATATTTT. This gives the protein CASSLGGSGNTIYF.

The chain is built from TRBV30 and TRBJ2-5; D is uncertain. Germline assignment: CDR1 GTSNPN and CDR2 SVGIG (reference sequence). V gave up 0 bases and J gave up 2 bases, with 7 bases separating them. The length of the CDR3 is 13 residues. The CDR3 reads CAWSVLRQETQYF. CDR3 bases: TGTGCCTGGAGTGTACTCAGGCAAGAGACCCAGTACTTC. Filled out from reference TRBV30 and TRBJ2-5, the complete variable domain reads SQTIHQWPATLVQPVGSPLSLECTVEGTSNPNLYWYRQAAGRGLQLLFYSVGIGQISSEVPQNLSASRPQDRQFILSSKKLLLSDSGFYLCAWSVLRQETQYFGPGTRLLVL.

The chain combines TRBV5-1 with TRBJ1-1; 9 bases match TRBD1. Germline-derived CDR1 and CDR2 are SGHRS and YFSETQ. J gave up 8 bases and V 4 bases, and 12 bases lay outside the gene matches. The CDR3 loop spans 15 amino acids. The CDR3 sequence is CASSLTGTGPWEAFF. In DNA, the CDR3 is TGCGCCAGCAGCCTAACCGGGACAGGGCCGTGGGAAGCTTTCTTT.

This chain links TRBV11-2 with TRBJ1-1; D is undetermined. V shed 5 bases and J shed 7 bases, with 8 bases lying between them. Germline CDR1 reads SGHAT; CDR2 reads FQNNGV. The CDR3 runs 11 residues. The CDR3 bases are TGTGCCAGCAGCATCAGTTATGAAGCTTTCTTT. Amino acids: CASSISYEAFF.

This chain connects TRBV6-5 to TRBJ2-7; TRBD1 might be the D (6 bases). Germline V gives CDR1 MNHEY, CDR2 SVGAGI. V was trimmed by 7 bases and J by 4 bases, leaving 14 bases between them. This CDR3 region has 13 residues. CDR3: CASMPGHKYEQYF. The CDR3 DNA follows: TGTGCCAGCATGCCGGGACACAAGTACGAGCAGTACTTC.

This chain connects TRBV3-1 (or the pseudogene TRBV3-2) to TRBJ1-4; 8 bases are shared with TRBD1. This CDR3 contains 19 residues. In germline, CDR1 is LGHDT, CDR2 YNNKEL (reference sequence). J lost 4 bases, V lost 3 bases, and 16 bases had no gene match. The CDR3 sequence: CASSQDKRQGPDLNEKLFF. The CDR3, as DNA: TGTGCCAGCAGCCAGGATAAACGACAGGGGCCGGACCTTAATGAAAAACTGTTTTTT.